Shown below are 30 T cell receptor beta chains from a single sample sequenced in a study of Graves' ophthalmopathy and Graves' hyperthyroidism. CDR3 regions of TCR beta were amplified from RNA transcripts. A first-round RT-PCR used HTBI primers, followed by a second-round multiplex PCR. TCRdb processed the multiplex PCR reads anew with MiXCR; each CDR3 protein has one entry. The sample holds approximately 410,000 distinct CDR3 sequences, 15% seen once. Specimen: peripheral blood. The receptors shown here come from a woman aged 18-30 years with stable Graves' hyperthyroidism.

This clonotype was recorded many times. J is TRBJ2-7 and V is TRBV13; the match to TRBD2 covers 12 bases. Germline CDR1 is PRHDT and CDR2 is FYEKMQ (reference sequence). J lost 1 base, V lost 5 bases, and 3 bases had no gene match. CDR3 length equals 15 residues. CDR3 amino acids: CASSRTSGVSYEQYF. The CDR3 coding sequence is TGTGCCAGCAGCCGGACTAGCGGGGTATCCTACGAGCAGTACTTC.

In this sample, this clonotype turned up many times. The chain has TRBV12-3 or TRBV12-4 and TRBJ1-2; 7 bases map to TRBD1. The CDR3 is 12 residues long. J was trimmed by 8 bases and V by 3 bases; bases with no gene match: 3. The CDR3 sequence: CASSLIGGGYTF. The CDR3 DNA follows: TGTGCCAGCAGTTTGATAGGGGGCGGCTACACCTTC.

The table lists this clonotype with many counts. Since no conserved phenylalanine or tryptophan closes the CDR3, a read error is the likely cause. The chain has TRBV7-8 and TRBJ2-5, with 10 nucleotides matching TRBD2. The CDR3 runs 17 residues. CDR1 is SGHVS and CDR2 is FQNEAQ in the germline V gene. The J segment lost 2 bases and the V segment lost 5 bases, leaving 11 bases of the junction unmatched. CDR3 nucleotide sequence: TGTGCCAGCAGCCTGAGCGGGGGGGCGGGGAATCAAGAGACCCAGTACCTC. It specifies CASSLSGGAGNQETQYL.

CDR3: CASRTGVLNTEAFF. The CDR3 DNA is TGTGCCAGTAGGACAGGGGTTTTGAACACTGAAGCTTTCTTT. The chain employs TRBV19 and TRBJ1-1; 8 positions match TRBD1. After removal of 6 bases from V and 0 bases from J, the junction contained 3 bases not matched to a gene. The CDR3 runs 14 residues. Germline V gene data show CDR1 as LNHDA and CDR2 as SQIVND (reference sequence).

V and J are TRBV6-2 or TRBV6-3 and TRBJ2-7, with 7 bases matching TRBD1. Germline V gives CDR1 MNHEY, CDR2 SVGEGT. J lost 2 bases, V lost 5 bases, and 3 bases had no gene match. The CDR3 contains 13 residues. This CDR3 is CASSKGQTYEQYF. As DNA, the CDR3 is TGTGCCAGCAGTAAGGGACAGACCTACGAGCAGTACTTC.

In this sample, this clonotype turned up many times. The CDR3 protein is CATSDASLGPGQETQYF. The CDR3 DNA reads TGTGCCACCAGCGACGCAAGCTTGGGACCGGGACAAGAGACCCAGTACTTC. The V gene is TRBV24-1, the J gene TRBJ2-5; D tentatively fits TRBD1 or TRBD2 (5 bases each). This CDR3 contains 17 residues. The germline gives CDR1 KGHDR, CDR2 SFDVKD. V lost 7 bases and J 2 bases, leaving 22 bases between the germline ends.

This clonotype was seen repeatedly, ten times or more. The chain carries TRBV6-1 and TRBJ1-1, with D unresolved. V gave up 6 bases and J gave up 3 bases, with 20 bases separating them. Germline V gene data show CDR1 as MNHNS and CDR2 as SASEGT. The length of the CDR3 is 16 residues. CDR3 bases: TGTGCCAGCAGCCCACTCCGTTCCTGGGAGGACACTGAAGCTTTCTTT. Translating it yields CASSPLRSWEDTEAFF.

This clonotype appeared many times. The rearrangement joins TRBV12-3 or TRBV12-4 to TRBJ1-5; no clear D gene. The CDR3 has 14 amino acids. Trimming shortened V by 2 bases and J by 4 bases, and 9 bases separated the two germline ends. This CDR3 is CASSLSGSNQPQHF. The CDR3 bases are TGTGCCAGCAGTTTATCGGGGTCTAATCAGCCCCAGCATTTT.

This clonotype appeared many times. J is TRBJ1-2 and V is TRBV25-1; TRBD1 aligns across 8 bases. V trimming: 3 bases; J trimming: 6 bases; junction bases outside the gene matches: 6. From germline, CDR1 is MGHDK and CDR2 SYGVNS. The CDR3 is 14 amino acids. In DNA, the CDR3 is TGTGCCAGCAGTGATGGACAGGGTCTGGATGGCTACACCTTC. It encodes CASSDGQGLDGYTF.

This clonotype was seen a few times. The genes are TRBV9 and TRBJ2-5, with D uncertain. CDR3 length: 13 amino acids. Germline CDR1 is SGDLS and CDR2 is YYNGEE. The V end was cut by 3 bases, the J end by 4 bases, with 10 bases between. CDR3 amino acids: CASSESPLETQYF. The CDR3 nucleotides are TGTGCCAGCAGCGAGTCCCCGCTAGAGACCCAGTACTTC.

This clonotype occurred many times. The J gene is TRBJ2-7, the V gene TRBV12-3 or TRBV12-4; D remains ambiguous. The CDR3 consists of 11 residues. Trimming removed 4 bases at V and 4 bases at J, with 5 bases between. As DNA, the CDR3 is TGTGCCAGCAGTTCATGGTACGAGCAGTACTTC. Translation: CASSSWYEQYF.

This clonotype was observed at least ten times. The V call is TRBV6-2 or TRBV6-3, the J call TRBJ1-5, with no clear D. V lost 5 bases, J lost 4 bases, and 12 bases lay in between. Looked up from germline, CDR1 is MNHEY and CDR2 is SVGEGT. This CDR3 region has 14 residues. The CDR3 DNA reads as TGTGCCAGCAGTGCAGTGGACTGGAATCAGCCCCAGCATTTT. Its protein is CASSAVDWNQPQHF.

This clonotype showed up many times. The rearrangement links TRBV6-1 to TRBJ1-1, with D possibly being TRBD1 (5 bases). This CDR3 is built from 13 residues. Germline lookup yields CDR1 MNHNS and CDR2 SASEGT. V shed 6 bases and J shed 10 bases, with 18 bases lying between them. Here the CDR3 reads CASRIPTVNSAFF. DNA of the CDR3: TGTGCCAGCAGGATTCCGACAGTGAATTCAGCTTTCTTT.

As for this clonotype: This may arise from a read error, as a much more abundant clone is one base away. V usage is TRBV27 and J usage is TRBJ1-6; D is perhaps TRBD1 (5 bases). The V gene's germline CDR1 is MNHEY and CDR2 SMNVEV (reference sequence). The length of the CDR3 is 15 residues. Written as DNA, the CDR3 is TGTGCCGGCAGTTTATTGGGGGAACTAGGCTCACCCCTCCACTTT. It translates to CAGSLLGELGSPLHF.

This clonotype came up a few times. V is TRBV20-1 and J is TRBJ1-2; tentative D call: TRBD1 (5 bases). The CDR3 loop spans 12 amino acids. Trimming removed 2 bases from V and 8 bases from J, with 12 bases in between. Looked up from germline, CDR1 is DFQATT and CDR2 is SNEGSKA (reference sequence). The CDR3 DNA is TGCAGTGCTAGACATACGGGACCGGGCTACACCTTC. Its protein is CSARHTGPGYTF.

This clonotype has a count of ten or more. The chain uses TRBV12-3 or TRBV12-4 and TRBJ2-2, with D perhaps being TRBD1 or TRBD2 (6 bases each). CDR3 length equals 15 residues. The V end lost 1 base, the J end lost 7 bases, and 13 bases lay between the germline ends. The CDR3 DNA reads as TGTGCCAGCAGTTTAGGGGGGGCCGGTGTCGGGGAGCTGTTTTTT. Translated, it gives CASSLGGAGVGELFF.

This clonotype turned up a few times. This chain uses TRBV11-2 with TRBJ1-2; D is uncertain. This CDR3 region has 13 residues. Trimming left V 2 bases short and J 7 bases short, with 11 bases between. CDR1 is SGHAT, CDR2 FQNNGV, per germline. The CDR3 spells CASSLWGVGGYTF. The DNA for the CDR3 is TGTGCCAGCAGCTTATGGGGAGTGGGTGGCTACACCTTC.

This clonotype was recorded at least ten times. The chain links TRBV2 to TRBJ2-2; D not certain. CDR3 length equals 16 residues. CDR1 is SNHLY and CDR2 is FYNNEI in the germline V gene. Between the trimmed V and J ends, which lost 0 bases and 7 bases, there was a span of 15 bases. CDR3 protein: CASSEAASGVGGELFF. DNA for the CDR3: TGTGCCAGCAGTGAAGCTGCTTCTGGGGTTGGCGGGGAGCTGTTTTTT.

This clonotype was recorded a few times. Because the CDR3 is missing its conserved closing phenylalanine or tryptophan, this is likely a read error. V usage is TRBV2 and J usage is TRBJ2-2; 8 bases align to TRBD1. This CDR3 is 14 amino acids long. V dropped 8 bases and J dropped 0; count of bases not matched to a gene: 2. CDR1 SNHLY and CDR2 FYNNEI come from the germline V gene. For the CDR3, the DNA is TGTGCCAGCGAGGACAGGGCGAACACCGGGGAGCTGTTTTCT. This encodes CASEDRANTGELFS.

V usage is TRBV7-9 and J usage is TRBJ1-2; D not certain. Germline assignment: CDR1 SEHNR and CDR2 FQNEAQ (reference sequence). The ends were cut back, 0 bases at V and 7 bases at J, with 12 bases in the middle. This CDR3 has 14 residues. In DNA, the CDR3 is TGTGCCAGCAGCTTAGCTTTAGGCAGTTCTGGCTACACCTTC. As protein: CASSLALGSSGYTF.

There are many counts of this clonotype. This chain links TRBV4-2 with TRBJ1-6; 7 positions match TRBD1. Germline V gene lookup returns CDR1 LGHNA and CDR2 YNFKEQ. There are 15 residues in the CDR3. The J segment lost 3 bases and the V segment lost 6 bases, leaving 5 bases of the junction unmatched. The CDR3 is CASSPSGGYNSPLHF. In DNA, the CDR3 is TGTGCCAGCAGTCCTTCAGGGGGCTATAATTCACCCCTCCACTTT.

In this sample, this clonotype turned up many times. V gene TRBV7-9 combines with J gene TRBJ2-7; 10 bases are a match to TRBD1. Trimming at V came to 6 bases and at J to 7 bases, leaving 12 bases not matched to a gene. From germline, CDR1 is SEHNR and CDR2 FQNEAQ (reference sequence). The CDR3 is made up of 15 amino acids. The CDR3 nucleotides are TGTGCCAGCAGTTTAAGAACCGGGACAGGGGAAGAGCAGTACTTC. Its protein product is CASSLRTGTGEEQYF.

In this sample, this clonotype turned up many times. The chain links TRBV11-1 to TRBJ2-7; TRBD2 matches 8 bases. This CDR3 has 14 residues. V dropped 2 bases and J dropped 1; count of bases not matched to a gene: 1. Per germline, CDR1 SGHAT and CDR2 FQDESV (reference sequence). DNA of the CDR3: TGTGCCAGCAGCTTATCGGGGGGGTCCTACGAGCAGTACTTC. Translated: CASSLSGGSYEQYF.

The table lists this clonotype with many counts. J is TRBJ1-1 and V is TRBV19; D gene unclear. The CDR3 is 15 amino acids. Trimming cost V 1 base and J 1 base, with 10 bases left between them. CDR1 is LNHDA and CDR2 is SQIVND in the germline V gene (reference sequence). The CDR3 here is CASSIVSLGNTEAFF. The CDR3, as DNA: TGTGCCAGTAGTATAGTCTCCCTGGGGAACACTGAAGCTTTCTTT.

This clonotype occurred a few times. The chain is built from TRBV27 and TRBJ2-2, with 7 nucleotides matching TRBD1. Per germline, CDR1 MNHEY and CDR2 SMNVEV (reference sequence). J gave up 5 bases and V 5 bases, and 8 bases lay outside the gene matches. The CDR3 has 15 residues. CDR3 protein: CASSPLTGWTGELFF. The DNA of the CDR3 is TGTGCCAGCAGTCCGTTGACAGGGTGGACCGGGGAGCTGTTTTTT.

This clonotype was recorded at least ten times. The gene calls are TRBV7-9 and TRBJ2-7; D assignment may be TRBD1 or TRBD2 (5 bases each). The CDR3 has 12 amino acids. Between the trimmed V and J ends, which lost 5 bases and 6 bases, there was a span of 11 bases. Germline lookup yields CDR1 SEHNR and CDR2 FQNEAQ (reference sequence). CDR3 in amino acids: CASSPTRGEQYF. The CDR3 nucleotides read TGTGCCAGCAGCCCCACGAGGGGCGAGCAGTACTTC.

This clonotype was detected ten times or more. This sequence joins TRBV28 and TRBJ2-5, with D possibly matching TRBD2 (6 bases). Germline V gene data show CDR1 as MDHEN and CDR2 as SYDVKM. V shed 1 base and J shed 2 bases, with 17 bases lying between them. The CDR3 consists of 17 residues. The CDR3 is CASSLFSPSERQETQYF. The DNA of the CDR3 is TGTGCCAGCAGTTTATTCAGTCCTAGCGAAAGACAAGAGACCCAGTACTTC.

This clonotype was detected many times. V is TRBV11-2 and J is TRBJ2-5; maybe TRBD2 (5 bases). The CDR3 has 16 amino acids. V was pared by 1 base and J by 4 bases, with 16 bases between. Germline CDR1 SGHAT, CDR2 FQNNGV. DNA of the CDR3: TGTGCCAGCAGCTTAGGCGCCTTCGGCCGGGGAGAGACCCAGTACTTC. Translation gives CASSLGAFGRGETQYF. Using reference TRBV11-2 and TRBJ2-5 for the parts outside the CDR3, the full variable domain is EAGVAQSPRYKIIEKRQSVAFWCNPISGHATLYWYQQILGQGPKLLIQFQNNGVVDDSQLPKDRFSAERLKGVDSTLKIQPAKLEDSAVYLCASSLGAFGRGETQYFGPGTRLLVL.

This clonotype was detected many times. The chain has TRBV27 and TRBJ2-7; 8 nucleotides line up with TRBD1. Germline CDR1 reads MNHEY; CDR2 reads SMNVEV (reference sequence). There are 12 residues in the CDR3. Germline trimming cut 8 bases from V and 4 bases from J; bases unmatched to any gene: 4. The CDR3 DNA sequence: TGTGCCAGCTCTACAGGGGGATACGAGCAGTACTTC. Residues: CASSTGGYEQYF.

This clonotype was seen at least ten times. This sequence joins TRBV7-2 and TRBJ1-5, with 11 bases lining up with TRBD1. The CDR3 runs to 14 residues. Germline-derived CDR1 and CDR2 are SGHTA and FQGNSA. V lost 1 base and J lost 8; bases outside the gene matches: 1. This CDR3 is CASSLVGQGEPQHF. The CDR3 DNA is TGTGCCAGCAGCTTAGTGGGACAGGGGGAGCCCCAGCATTTT.